Listed below are T cell receptor beta chains from one sample, sequenced in a study of cytomegalovirus exposure and HLA in healthy donors. Assay used: immunoSEQ multiplex PCR; TCRdb lists only in-frame clones, some missing. Altogether more than 200,000 clones are present, about 81% being singletons, with the ten largest covering roughly 6%. Input material: PBMCs. The receptor source for this set is a man in his forties or fifties in good health and CMV-seropositive. CDR3s include the opening cysteine and the closing phenylalanine or tryptophan. Fields, in order: D gene, CDR3 length, clone size, V gene, J gene, CDR3 protein, CDR3 DNA. D genes are given only for firm matches. The size of a clone is reported for some rows only, either as once, few or many, or as a class for expanded clones.

TRBD1	16	-	TRBV7-3	TRBJ2-3	CASSVTGTVSTDTQYF	TGTGCCAGCAGCGTCACCGGGACAGTTAGCACAGATACGCAGTATTTT
TRBD1	15	-	TRBV9	TRBJ1-2	CASSVWTGGNYGYTF	TGTGCCAGCAGCGTCTGGACAGGTGGGAACTATGGCTACACCTTC
-	16	-	TRBV11-2	TRBJ1-4	CASSHGQPAGYEKLFF	TGTGCCAGCAGCCATGGACAGCCCGCAGGTTATGAAAAACTGTTTTTT
TRBD1	14	-	TRBV5-4	TRBJ1-1	CASSSRTGTTEAFF	TGTGCCAGCAGCTCGCGGACAGGGACTACTGAAGCTTTCTTT
-	12	-	TRBV6-6	TRBJ2-7	CASSYVYYEQYF	TGTGCCAGCAGTTACGTGTACTACGAGCAGTACTTC
-	16	-	TRBV5-1	TRBJ2-1	CASSLSGWNPYNEQFF	TGCGCCAGCAGCTTGAGCGGGTGGAACCCCTACAATGAGCAGTTCTTC
TRBD1	14	-	TRBV5-1	TRBJ2-3	CASSSGQGTDTQYF	TGCGCCAGCAGCTCTGGACAGGGGACAGATACGCAGTATTTT
TRBD1	12	-	TRBV19	TRBJ1-1	CASSIDRGQAFF	TGTGCCAGTAGTATCGACAGGGGGCAAGCTTTCTTT
TRBD2	15	-	TRBV27	TRBJ2-5	CASSFLAGGQETQYF	TGTGCCAGCAGTTTTCTAGCGGGAGGTCAAGAGACCCAGTACTTC
-	15	-	TRBV7-3	TRBJ2-5	CASSEGLSSLETQYF	TGTGCCAGCAGCGAGGGACTCAGCTCATTAGAGACCCAGTACTTC
-	12	-	TRBV25-1	TRBJ2-3	CASTEGADTQYF	TGTGCCAGCACCGAGGGGGCAGATACGCAGTATTTT
-	15	-	TRBV7-9	TRBJ1-1	CSSSLAAGPNTEAFF	TGTTCCAGCAGCTTAGCGGCGGGGCCGAACACTGAAGCTTTCTTT
TRBD2	14	-	TRBV9	TRBJ2-7	CASSSSGSSREQYF	TGTGCCAGCAGTTCCAGCGGGAGCTCTAGGGAGCAGTACTTC
-	16	-	TRBV7-3	TRBJ2-3	CASSLIRTESTDTQYF	TGTGCCAGCAGCTTGATCAGGACAGAAAGCACAGATACGCAGTATTTT
-	16	-	TRBV29-1	TRBJ1-2	CSVEGAAQIYNYGYTF	TGCAGCGTTGAAGGGGCAGCACAAATTTATAACTATGGCTACACCTTC
TRBD1	15	-	TRBV19	TRBJ2-3	CASSVTRDRGDTQYF	TGTGCCAGTAGTGTTACAAGGGACAGGGGAGATACGCAGTATTTT
TRBD1	15	few	TRBV7-2	TRBJ2-5	CASSLGQGVEETQYF	TGTGCCAGCAGCTTAGGCCAGGGGGTCGAAGAGACCCAGTACTTC
-	14	once	TRBV28	TRBJ1-1	CASSLRDWDTEAFF	TGTGCCAGCAGTTTAAGGGACTGGGACACTGAAGCTTTCTTT
-	14	-	TRBV5-6	TRBJ2-3	CASSTVTSTDTQYF	TGTGCCAGCAGCACAGTCACTAGCACAGATACGCAGTATTTT
TRBD1	13	-	TRBV2	TRBJ1-1	CASSSGQGIEAFF	TGTGCCAGCAGTTCCGGACAGGGGATCGAAGCTTTCTTT
-	20	-	TRBV7-2	TRBJ2-7	CASSLAGGGLQASQSYEQYF	TGTGCCAGCAGCTTAGCAGGGGGGGGACTTCAAGCCTCCCAATCCTACGAGCAGTACTTC
-	12	-	TRBV7-8	TRBJ2-7	CASSLVPHEQYF	TGTGCCAGCAGCTTAGTTCCCCACGAGCAGTACTTC
TRBD2	13	few	TRBV5-1	TRBJ2-7	CASSLTSGYEQYF	TGCGCCAGCAGCCTGACTAGCGGCTACGAGCAGTACTTC
-	17	-	TRBV2	TRBJ2-1	CASSEAPTSDSYNEQFF	TGTGCCAGCAGTGAAGCCCCTACGAGCGACTCCTACAATGAGCAGTTCTTC
-	13	-	TRBV7-8	TRBJ2-1	CASSLGRVNEQFF	TGTGCCAGCAGCTTAGGGCGGGTCAATGAGCAGTTCTTC
-	15	-	TRBV7-9	TRBJ2-3	CASSLDELAPDTQYF	TGTGCCAGCAGCTTAGACGAGCTAGCTCCAGATACGCAGTATTTT
TRBD1	14	-	TRBV29-1	TRBJ1-2	CSVQRDRGSYGYTF	TGCAGCGTCCAGCGGGACAGGGGCAGCTATGGCTACACCTTC
TRBD2	18	-	TRBV29-1	TRBJ2-7	CSVDIRQGSGRNSYEQYF	TGCAGCGTTGATATCCGCCAGGGTAGCGGGCGGAACTCCTACGAGCAGTACTTC
-	14	-	TRBV13	TRBJ1-2	CASSYDRTAYGYTF	TGTGCCAGCAGCTACGACAGGACGGCCTATGGCTACACCTTC
TRBD2	20	-	TRBV5-8	TRBJ2-2	CASSDYLWTSGSLNTGELFF	TGTGCCAGCAGCGATTATTTGTGGACTAGCGGGAGTCTCAACACCGGGGAGCTGTTTTTT
-	13	-	TRBV30	TRBJ2-3	CAWTGLRRDTQYF	TGTGCCTGGACGGGACTCCGAAGGGATACGCAGTATTTT
-	14	-	TRBV2	TRBJ2-3	CASSEARTLDTQYF	TGTGCCAGCAGTGAGGCCAGGACTCTAGATACGCAGTATTTT
-	12	-	TRBV11-2	TRBJ2-1	CASTEAVSEQFF	TGTGCCAGCACCGAAGCGGTGAGTGAGCAGTTCTTC
TRBD2	14	-	TRBV5-1	TRBJ2-7	CASSLGTSAYEQYF	TGCGCCAGCAGCCTCGGAACTAGCGCCTACGAGCAGTACTTC
-	14	-	TRBV14	TRBJ1-1	CASSFDRFRTEAFF	TGTGCCAGCAGCTTCGACAGATTTCGCACTGAAGCTTTCTTT
TRBD2	14	-	TRBV7-3	TRBJ2-7	CASSLSGSSYEQYF	TGTGCCAGCAGTCTTAGCGGGAGCTCCTACGAGCAGTACTTC
-	13	-	TRBV25-1	TRBJ2-7	CASSASGTYEQYF	TGTGCCAGCAGTGCCAGCGGTACCTACGAGCAGTACTTC
TRBD1	13	-	TRBV19	TRBJ1-1	CASRADRGFQAFF	TGTGCCAGTAGGGCGGACAGGGGGTTTCAGGCTTTCTTT
-	15	few	TRBV5-1	TRBJ1-5	CASSLNGYSNQPQHF	TGCGCCAGCAGCTTGAACGGGTATAGCAATCAGCCCCAGCATTTT
-	16	-	TRBV21-1	TRBJ1-5	CASSYRDRDRGQPQHF	TGTGCCAGCAGCTACCGGGACCGGGACAGGGGTCAGCCCCAGCATTTT
TRBD1	14	few	TRBV19	TRBJ2-5	CASSVWTGDQTQYF	TGTGCCAGTAGTGTATGGACAGGGGATCAGACCCAGTACTTC
-	12	-	TRBV11-2	TRBJ1-1	CASSLDLSEAFF	TGTGCCAGCAGCTTAGATCTATCTGAAGCTTTCTTT
TRBD1	18	-	TRBV4-1	TRBJ1-2	CASSQSPGTGGPAYGYTF	TGCGCCAGCAGCCAATCCCCCGGGACAGGGGGCCCGGCCTATGGCTACACCTTC
-	14	-	TRBV14	TRBJ1-6	CASSQEFQGSPLHF	TGTGCCAGCAGCCAAGAGTTCCAGGGATCACCCCTCCACTTT
-	15	-	TRBV5-4	TRBJ2-5	CASSLGSGTQETQYF	TGTGCCAGCAGCTTGGGCTCGGGGACTCAAGAGACCCAGTACTTC
-	15	few	TRBV6-6	TRBJ2-2	CASSPSWFRTGELFF	TGTGCCAGCAGTCCCTCCTGGTTTCGGACCGGGGAGCTGTTTTTT
TRBD1	15	-	TRBV12-5	TRBJ2-2	CASQRQGISTGELFF	TGTGCTAGTCAGAGACAGGGTATAAGCACCGGGGAGCTGTTTTTT
-	13	-	TRBV5-1	TRBJ2-5	CASSFYQRETQYF	TGCGCCAGCAGCTTCTACCAGAGGGAGACCCAGTACTTC
TRBD2	20	-	TRBV5-1	TRBJ2-1	CASSFSGRPPIITTYNEQFF	TGCGCCAGCAGCTTTAGCGGGAGACCCCCGATAATTACAACCTACAATGAGCAGTTCTTC
TRBD2	15	few	TRBV19	TRBJ2-1	CASSIVAGVAYEQFF	TGTGCCAGTAGTATAGTAGCGGGAGTGGCCTATGAGCAGTTCTTC
TRBD1	13	-	TRBV29-1	TRBJ1-2	CSVFGTGGFGYTF	TGCAGCGTCTTTGGGACAGGGGGCTTTGGCTACACCTTC
TRBD2	14	-	TRBV4-1	TRBJ2-7	CASSQGAGANEQYF	TGCGCCAGCAGCCAAGGAGCGGGAGCTAACGAGCAGTACTTC